This T cell receptor beta chain was retrieved from a study of T-cell reconstitution after alpha-beta-depleted transplantation in children. Looked up from germline, CDR1 is SGHDT and CDR2 is YYEEEE. The CDR3 totals 13 residues. V lost 2 bases and J lost 5, with 11 bases in between. During its preparation, the TCRbeta library received unique molecular identifiers. MiXCR, run by TCRdb on the PCR reads, gives a single entry per CDR3 protein. This table has about 1,000,000 distinct CDR3 sequences, roughly 29% appearing once. This sequence was found in a boy under two years old who had a stem cell transplant for SCID, so the T cells may come from the graft donor. The sample was PBMCs, mostly from graft donor cells, taken 360 days after TCRalphabeta/CD19-depleted stem cell transplant. The rearrangement links TRBV5-6 to TRBJ2-7; TRBD1 might be the D (6 bases). The chain's CDR3 is CASSFLQGHEQYF. Written as DNA, the CDR3 is TGTGCCAGCAGCTTCCTACAGGGACACGAGCAGTACTTC.